Each of the 24 T cell receptor beta chains below was sequenced from the same sample in a study of shared clonotypes between healthy human individuals (dated by TCRdb to about 2020). Library creation used the immunoSEQ multiplex PCR assay. TCRdb obtained this table from immuneACCESS and retained in-frame rearrangements with V and J assigned. These tables miss some clones; where compared with another copy, unresolved V genes account for less than half of the shortfall, and the remainder is unexplained. The sample table contains 2,500,000 or so clones; only one count was recorded for 92% of them. Around 0.38% of the sample is held by the ten biggest clonotypes. Sequenced input: naive CD4+ T cells from PBMCs. The cell subset or site label, as the study defines it: CD45RA+ positively selected. Receptor source: a man aged 18 to 35 in good health. Some clones in this sample may be carry-over from other donors' samples.

V and J are TRBV28 and TRBJ1-3; a weak D match, TRBD1 (5 bases). Trimming took 4 bases from V and 1 from J, leaving 11 bases between them. The V gene's germline CDR1 is MDHEN and CDR2 SYDVKM. This CDR3 is 15 amino acids long. CDR3: CASSYPRVSGNTIYF. The CDR3 DNA is TGTGCCAGCAGTTACCCCAGGGTTTCTGGAAACACCATATATTTT.

CDR3 DNA: TGTGCCAGTAGTATAGTGAACAGGCCGCAAGAGACCCAGTACTTC. Its protein product is CASSIVNRPQETQYF. The rearrangement joins TRBV19 to TRBJ2-5, with D possibly TRBD1 on 5 matching bases. V was trimmed by 1 base and J by 2 bases, leaving 11 bases between them. CDR1 and CDR2 (germline): LNHDA, SQIVND (reference sequence). This CDR3 comprises 15 residues.

The V call is TRBV27, the J call TRBJ2-3; D is unclear. Deletions cut 2 bases from V and 0 bases from J, with 15 bases between. This CDR3 is 17 amino acids long. Germline-derived CDR1 and CDR2 are MNHEY and SMNVEV (reference sequence). DNA of the CDR3: TGTGCCAGCAGTTTACCCCCCGTTGACGGTAGCACAGATACGCAGTATTTT. Translated: CASSLPPVDGSTDTQYF.

The gene calls are TRBV10-1 and TRBJ1-5; D may be TRBD1 (6 bases). CDR3 length equals 13 residues. Germline V gives CDR1 WNHNN, CDR2 SYGVQD (reference sequence). V shed 7 bases and J shed 3 bases, with 10 bases lying between them. CDR3 bases: TGCGCCAGCACAGACAGGTCCAATCAGCCCCAGCATTTT. Its translation: CASTDRSNQPQHF.

The chain uses TRBV28 and TRBJ1-4, with D possibly matching TRBD1 (6 bases). Trimming cost V 0 bases and J 7 bases, with 12 bases left between them. The CDR3 totals 15 residues. CDR1 MDHEN and CDR2 SYDVKM come from the germline V gene. As DNA, the CDR3 is TGTGCCAGCAGTTTATGGTTAACAGGGATTGAAAAACTGTTTTTT. Translated: CASSLWLTGIEKLFF.

V and J are TRBV2 and TRBJ2-5; possible D gene TRBD1, 6 bases. CDR3 length: 14 residues. Trimming cost V 0 bases and J 5 bases, with 10 bases left between them. Germline V CDR1 and CDR2: SNHLY, FYNNEI. For the CDR3, the DNA is TGTGCCAGCAGTGAAGCCTGGGGGCTGGAGACCCAGTACTTC. Encoded protein: CASSEAWGLETQYF.

The rearrangement uses TRBV4-3 and TRBJ1-2, with 8 bases that match TRBD1. Germline CDR1 reads LGHNA; CDR2 reads YSLEER. There are 15 residues in the CDR3. The junction had 7 bases not matched to a gene; V was cut back by 4 bases and J by 3 bases. CDR3 region: CASSPGQGPYYGYTF. For the CDR3, the DNA is TGCGCCAGCAGCCCCGGACAGGGTCCCTACTATGGCTACACCTTC.

The V gene is TRBV9, the J gene TRBJ2-3, with D possibly called TRBD1 or TRBD2 (6 bases each). Trimming pared 0 bases from V and 6 bases from J, leaving 17 bases between. This CDR3 contains 16 residues. Germline lookup yields CDR1 SGDLS and CDR2 YYNGEE. CDR3 region: CASSVALGGGVDTQYF. CDR3 nucleotide sequence: TGTGCCAGCAGCGTAGCTTTAGGGGGAGGAGTGGATACGCAGTATTTT.

This rearrangement joins TRBV7-8 to TRBJ2-1; perhaps D is TRBD1 or TRBD2 (5 bases each). Trimming cost V 1 base and J 3 bases, with 13 bases left between them. The germline V gene encodes CDR1 SGHVS and CDR2 FQNEAQ. The CDR3 runs 16 residues. The CDR3 DNA follows: TGTGCCAGCAGCTTAGTTGGGGGAAAAATCTACAATGAGCAGTTCTTC. It is translated as CASSLVGGKIYNEQFF.

The V call is TRBV5-1, the J call TRBJ1-4; 8 nucleotides agree with TRBD1. Germline V CDR1 and CDR2: SGHRS, YFSETQ. This CDR3 is 16 amino acids long. V was pared by 2 bases and J by 4 bases, with 7 bases of the junction left unmatched. This chain's CDR3 is CASSFGNTGGNEKLFF. Here the CDR3 DNA reads TGCGCCAGCAGCTTCGGAAATACAGGGGGTAATGAAAAACTGTTTTTT.

The CDR3 here is CASSLMRGLETQYF. In nucleotides, the CDR3 is TGTGCCAGCAGTTTAATGCGGGGACTGGAGACCCAGTACTTC. J is TRBJ2-5 and V is TRBV28, with D possibly TRBD2 on 6 matching bases. The CDR3 loop spans 14 amino acids. The germline CDR1 and CDR2 sequences are MDHEN and SYDVKM. Trimming removed 2 bases at V and 5 bases at J, with 12 bases between.

The V call is TRBV28, the J call TRBJ2-3, with D possibly being TRBD2 (5 bases). V dropped 7 bases and J dropped 0 bases, with 14 bases sitting between them. CDR1 and CDR2 (germline): MDHEN, SYDVKM. This CDR3 spans 15 amino acids. DNA for the CDR3: TGTGCCAGCAACGGGAATTACTTTAGCACAGATACGCAGTATTTT. It yields the protein CASNGNYFSTDTQYF.

V gene TRBV6-1 combines with J gene TRBJ2-5; 9 bases fit TRBD1. The J segment lost 2 bases and the V segment lost 0 bases, leaving 1 base of the junction unmatched. CDR3 size: 15 residues. Germline assignment: CDR1 MNHNS and CDR2 SASEGT. For the CDR3, the DNA is TGTGCCAGCAGTGAAGCGACAGGGGGGCAAGAGACCCAGTACTTC. The encoded protein is CASSEATGGQETQYF.

The chain uses TRBV5-1 and TRBJ1-1; no reliable D call. V lost 3 bases, J lost 10 bases, and 16 bases lay in between. Germline V lookup: CDR1 SGHRS, CDR2 YFSETQ. The CDR3 covers 13 residues. The CDR3 here is CASSSAVGLSAFF. For the CDR3, the DNA is TGCGCCAGCAGCTCCGCGGTGGGCTTATCAGCTTTCTTT.

The chain is built from TRBV9 and TRBJ2-7; TRBD1 matches 8 bases. This CDR3 is 15 amino acids long. With V trimmed by 3 bases and J by 3 bases, 8 bases remained unmatched. Germline CDR1 SGDLS, CDR2 YYNGEE. For the CDR3, the DNA is TGTGCCAGCAGCGCCCGGACAGGGAAGGACTACGAGCAGTACTTC. Translated: CASSARTGKDYEQYF.

V and J are TRBV25-1 and TRBJ1-3, with TRBD1 matching over 9 bases. CDR3 length equals 14 residues. CDR1 is MGHDK, CDR2 SYGVNS, per germline. The junction had 12 bases not matched to a gene; V was cut back by 10 bases and J by 8 bases. The CDR3 bases are TGTGCCACCTCCGATCCGACAGGGGGAGACACCATATATTTT. Protein product: CATSDPTGGDTIYF.

In regard to this clone: Distinct nucleotide sequences in the sample also encode this CDR3. The rearrangement joins TRBV6-5 to TRBJ1-2; 8 positions agree with TRBD1. From germline, CDR1 is MNHEY and CDR2 SVGAGI. The J segment lost 2 bases and the V segment lost 5 bases, leaving 1 base of the junction unmatched. The CDR3 is made up of 13 amino acids. The CDR3: CASSNRGNYGYTF. The DNA of the CDR3 is TGTGCCAGCAGTAACAGGGGGAACTATGGCTACACCTTC.

The CDR3 here is CASSRDRGGSPLHF. CDR3 DNA: TGTGCCAGCAGCCGGGACAGGGGAGGATCACCCCTCCACTTT. The chain carries TRBV7-9 and TRBJ1-6, with 10 positions matching TRBD1. CDR3 length: 14 amino acids. Germline CDR1 SEHNR, CDR2 FQNEAQ (reference sequence). The J segment lost 10 bases and the V segment lost 5 bases, leaving 5 bases of the junction unmatched.

The chain recombines TRBV28 with TRBJ2-1; TRBD2 aligns across 10 bases. With 8 bases clipped from V and 6 bases from J, the junction kept 13 bases outside the gene matches. Germline CDR1 reads MDHEN; CDR2 reads SYDVKM. This CDR3 contains 16 residues. Here the CDR3 reads CASRTDWASGGNEQFF. DNA of the CDR3: TGTGCCAGCCGGACTGATTGGGCTAGCGGGGGCAATGAGCAGTTCTTC.

This sequence joins TRBV5-1 and TRBJ1-2, with TRBD1 identical over 7 bases. J gave up 4 bases and V 4 bases, and 10 bases lay outside the gene matches. Germline loops: CDR1 SGHRS, CDR2 YFSETQ. The CDR3 runs to 15 residues. The CDR3 reads CASSPAPGQSYGYTF. CDR3 sequence (DNA): TGCGCCAGCAGCCCCGCTCCGGGACAGAGCTATGGCTACACCTTC.

V is TRBV28 and J is TRBJ2-1, with D uncertain. The CDR3 spans 11 residues. Germline V gene lookup returns CDR1 MDHEN and CDR2 SYDVKM. The V and J ends lost 6 bases and 5 bases respectively, with 5 bases between them. The CDR3 reads CASRSNNEQFF. In DNA form, the CDR3 reads TGTGCCAGCAGGTCCAACAATGAGCAGTTCTTC.

This chain uses TRBV5-1 with TRBJ2-2; the D gene is possibly TRBD2 (6 bases). The V end was cut by 4 bases, the J end by 7 bases, with 17 bases between. The CDR3 is made up of 15 amino acids. The V gene's germline CDR1 is SGHRS and CDR2 YFSETQ. The CDR3 DNA reads TGCGCCAGCAGCGATAGGGGAGGCCGGGGCGGGGAGCTGTTTTTT. It encodes CASSDRGGRGGELFF.

The chain uses TRBV19 and TRBJ1-5; D unclear. The CDR3 length is 12 residues. From germline, CDR1 is LNHDA and CDR2 SQIVND (reference sequence). V gave up 2 bases and J gave up 6 bases, with 5 bases separating them. Here the CDR3 reads CASSILFQPQHF. The CDR3 DNA is TGTGCCAGTAGTATACTATTTCAGCCCCAGCATTTT.

This clone was counted only a few times. The same CDR3 is also encoded by other DNA sequences in this sample. The V and J genes are TRBV18 and TRBJ1-5; D call uncertain. Deletions cut 3 bases from V and 0 bases from J, with 3 bases between. Per the germline V gene, CDR1 is KGHSH and CDR2 is LQKENI. This CDR3 contains 13 residues. The CDR3 loop reads CASSPDSNQPQHF. The CDR3 bases are TGTGCCAGCTCACCGGATAGCAATCAGCCCCAGCATTTT.